This T cell receptor (beta chain) stems from a study of T cells after yellow fever vaccination. This clonotype was detected many times. Its cognate antigen is unknown. Conversion of TCR transcripts into cDNA relied on 5'RACE template switching, which added a universal primer site and UMIs. One entry per CDR3 protein, called by TCRdb with MiXCR from the 5' RACE reads. The data show roughly 150,000 distinct CDR3 sequences, with 7.7% seen just once and 0.55% to 0.9% held by the top ten. Notes on the study in general: Weaker, the secondary response peaked sooner, at day 5 versus 15.

The CDR3 consists of 13 residues. CDR1 and CDR2 from the germline V gene are KGHSH and LQKENI. V lost 3 bases and J 7 bases, leaving 7 bases between the germline ends. The genes are TRBV18 and TRBJ1-6; TRBD1 is a possible D gene (5 bases). The sequences come from CD4+ T cells sorted from PBMCs, collected 5 days after the yellow fever booster vaccination. The TCR sequence derives from a young man who received the YFV17D yellow fever vaccine. The CDR3 loop is CASSPEGNSPLHF. The CDR3 region has the DNA TGTGCCAGCTCACCCGAGGGGAATTCACCCCTCCACTTT.